This entry is about one T cell receptor beta chain. Germline CDR1 and CDR2: SEHNR and FQNEAQ (reference sequence). The length of the CDR3 is 19 residues. V was clipped by 4 bases and J by 0 bases, with 21 bases between them. Authors' processing steps: Reference gene primers were amplified, and this amplification served to estimate nucleated cell counts. Using immunoSEQ multiplex PCR, the repertoire was profiled, and TCRdb retains in-frame clones only, with some absent. D and trimming come from the DNA, and the V and J calls and clone size come from that table. Of approximately 300,000 clones in the sample, around 87% were seen once. This record comes from a study of blood T cell repertoires in COVID-19. Each participant's cohort was designated according to participant-reported clinical history. Symptom resolution, clearance, or two negative PCRs marked donors in Cohort 3 as recovered.

This TCR came from a woman aged 25 to 39 who had recovered from COVID-19. The J gene is TRBJ1-4, the V gene TRBV7-9, with D perhaps TRBD1 (6 bases). Sequenced sample: PBMCs or T cells enriched from blood (not recorded which). The CDR3 nucleotides are TGTGCCAGCAGCTCCGACCTCGGGACATCTCAGGCAACTAATGAAAAACTGTTTTTT. This codes for CASSSDLGTSQATNEKLFF. Based on the CDR3 plus reference TRBV7-9 and TRBJ1-4, the full variable domain is DTGVSQNPRHKITKRGQNVTFRCDPISEHNRLYWYRQTLGQGPEFLTYFQNEAQLEKSRLLSDRFSAERPKGSFSTLEIQRTEQGDSAMYLCASSSDLGTSQATNEKLFFGSGTQLSVL.